This TCR beta chain was recorded in a study of T cell changes during pregnancy in multiple sclerosis. V shed 4 bases and J shed 8 bases, with 17 bases lying between them. CDR3 length equals 14 residues. Germline V gene data show CDR1 as MDHEN and CDR2 as SYDVKM. Generated by immunoSEQ multiplex PCR, the TCRdb table keeps only in-frame clones and is missing some. The sample carries over 70,000 clones, over 80% recorded once. This receptor was identified in a female donor with multiple sclerosis, enrolled in a pregnancy study. This specimen consisted of peripheral blood, obtained in the first trimester of pregnancy. This chain connects TRBV28 to TRBJ1-2, with D possibly matching TRBD1 (5 bases). Written as DNA, the CDR3 is TGTGCCAGCAGTTCCCCGCTGACAGATAGAGGCTACACCTTC. This codes for CASSSPLTDRGYTF.